The clone carrying this T cell receptor beta chain showed up just a few times. The antigen is not known. This sample stems from a study of T-cell memory formation after mild COVID-19. Study at large: Most TCR clusters belonged to a single donor.

5'RACE primed from the constant segment yielded TCR alpha and TCR beta cDNA libraries bearing sample barcodes and UMIs. TCRdb itself ran the 5' RACE reads through MiXCR, one entry per CDR3 protein. The sample yields hundreds of thousands of distinct CDR3 sequences, roughly 17% seen once. V dropped 5 bases and J dropped 4 bases, with 11 bases sitting between them. This CDR3 has 13 residues. CDR1 is SEHNR, CDR2 FQNEAQ, per germline (reference sequence). Points from the study as a whole: Contracting clones from day 15 to 85 showed balanced CD4/CD8; later expanders favored CD4+. CD4+ contracting clones were found mainly in CM and EM, and CD8+ ones in EMRA.

The source material was PBMCs or a T cell subset sorted from them (not recorded which). This clonotype was obtained from an adult woman who had mild COVID-19 (a few samples of this study predate the infection). Cell type and time point are not known. The V call is TRBV7-9, the J call TRBJ1-2; D gene ambiguous. The DNA for the CDR3 is TGTGCCAGCAGCCCCGGATTATTCTATGGCTACACCTTC. It is translated as CASSPGLFYGYTF.